These T cell receptor beta chains were read from a single sample in a study of blood T cells in healthy people across ages. TCRdb fed the 5' RACE reads into MiXCR, producing one record per CDR3 protein. The table records 800,000 or so distinct CDR3 sequences, around a quarter of them present only once. These data were likewise used in another study, on T cells of mothers and their children.

Material for sequencing was blood. Receptors originate from a boy aged 5-17 years in good health. The CDR3 runs from the conserved cysteine through the conserved F or W.

TRBJ2-5 | TRBV28 | CASSSQLEGETQYF
- | TRBV4-3 | CASSEGFLPGQVRDEQYF
TRBJ1-1 | TRBV18 | CASSPESTWTEAFF
TRBJ1-3 | TRBV15 | CATSGRGWVSGNTIYF
TRBJ2-1 | TRBV20-1 | CSARDSRGGEQFF
TRBJ1-2 | TRBV29-1 | CSVRQGGLFGYTF
TRBJ1-4 | TRBV6-6 | CASSYGSGNEKLFF
TRBJ1-2 | TRBV18 | CASSPPLRDYGYTF
TRBJ1-4 | TRBV2 | CASSALSTNEKLFF
TRBJ1-5 | TRBV19 | CASTNSSNQPQHF
TRBJ2-3 | TRBV15 | CATSSGRRWADTQYF
TRBJ2-5 | TRBV28 | CASTVDRGRETQYF